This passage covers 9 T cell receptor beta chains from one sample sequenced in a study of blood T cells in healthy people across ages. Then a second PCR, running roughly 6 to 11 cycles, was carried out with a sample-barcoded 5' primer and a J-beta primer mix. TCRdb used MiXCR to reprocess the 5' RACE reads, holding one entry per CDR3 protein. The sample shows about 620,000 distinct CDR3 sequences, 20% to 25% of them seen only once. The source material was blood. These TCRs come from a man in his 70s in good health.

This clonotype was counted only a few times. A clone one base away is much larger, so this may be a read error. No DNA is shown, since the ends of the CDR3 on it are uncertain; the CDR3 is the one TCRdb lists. CDR3 sequence: CASDPLAGEFGAGANVPTF. The chain joins TRBV11-3 to TRBJ2-6; no check of the table's D call, TRBD2, against the DNA was made. The CDR3 spans 19 residues, counting both ends. Germline-derived CDR1 and CDR2 are SGHNT and YENEEA.

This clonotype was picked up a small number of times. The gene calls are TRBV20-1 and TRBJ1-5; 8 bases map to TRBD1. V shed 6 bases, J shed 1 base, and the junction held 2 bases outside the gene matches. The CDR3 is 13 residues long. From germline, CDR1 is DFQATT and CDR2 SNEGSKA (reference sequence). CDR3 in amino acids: CSARTGSNQPQHF. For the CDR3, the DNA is TGCAGTGCAAGGACAGGGAGCAATCAGCCCCAGCATTTT.

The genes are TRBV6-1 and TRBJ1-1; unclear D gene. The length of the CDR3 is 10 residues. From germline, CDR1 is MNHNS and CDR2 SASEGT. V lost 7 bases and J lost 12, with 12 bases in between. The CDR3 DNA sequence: TGTGCCAGCAAACGCGTGGGAACTTTCTTT. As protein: CASKRVGTFF.

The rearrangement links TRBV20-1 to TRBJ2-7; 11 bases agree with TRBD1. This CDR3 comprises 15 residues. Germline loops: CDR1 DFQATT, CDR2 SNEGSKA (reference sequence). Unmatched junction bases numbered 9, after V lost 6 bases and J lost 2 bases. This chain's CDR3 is CSARTGQGATYEQYF. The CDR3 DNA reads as TGCAGTGCGAGAACAGGACAGGGGGCCACCTACGAGCAGTACTTC.

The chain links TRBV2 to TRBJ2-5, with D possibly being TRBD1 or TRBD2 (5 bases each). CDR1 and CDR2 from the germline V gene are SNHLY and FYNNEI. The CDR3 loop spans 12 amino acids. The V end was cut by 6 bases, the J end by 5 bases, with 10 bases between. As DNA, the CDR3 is TGTGCCAGCAGACTAGAGGGGGAGACCCAGTACTTC. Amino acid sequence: CASRLEGETQYF. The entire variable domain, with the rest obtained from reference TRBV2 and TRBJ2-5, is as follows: EPEVTQTPSHQVTQMGQEVILRCVPISNHLYFYWYRQILGQKVEFLVSFYNNEISEKSEIFDDQFSVERPDGSNFTLKIRSTKLEDSAMYFCASRLEGETQYFGPGTRLLVL.

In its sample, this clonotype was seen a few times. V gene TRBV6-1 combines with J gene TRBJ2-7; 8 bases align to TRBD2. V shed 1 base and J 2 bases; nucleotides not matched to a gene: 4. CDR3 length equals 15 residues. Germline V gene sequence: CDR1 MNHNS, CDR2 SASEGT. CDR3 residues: CASSEERGLPYEQYF. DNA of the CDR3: TGTGCCAGCAGTGAAGAGCGGGGGCTGCCCTACGAGCAGTACTTC.

The CDR3 loop is CASSFDRVGGFNEQFF. DNA for the CDR3: TGCGCCAGCAGCTTCGACAGGGTAGGTGGGTTCAATGAGCAGTTCTTC. The J gene is TRBJ2-1, the V gene TRBV5-1; 7 nucleotides line up with TRBD1. V trimming: 2 bases; J trimming: 6 bases; junction bases outside the gene matches: 11. The CDR3 extends over 16 amino acids. Germline loops: CDR1 SGHRS, CDR2 YFSETQ.

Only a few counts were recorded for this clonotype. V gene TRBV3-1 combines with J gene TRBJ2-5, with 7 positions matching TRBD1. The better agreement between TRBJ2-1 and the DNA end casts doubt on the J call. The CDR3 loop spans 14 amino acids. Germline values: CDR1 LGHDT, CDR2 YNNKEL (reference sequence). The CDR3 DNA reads TGTGCCAGCAGCCAGCACAACAGGGGCAATGAGCAGTTCTTC. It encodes CASSQHNRGNEQFF.

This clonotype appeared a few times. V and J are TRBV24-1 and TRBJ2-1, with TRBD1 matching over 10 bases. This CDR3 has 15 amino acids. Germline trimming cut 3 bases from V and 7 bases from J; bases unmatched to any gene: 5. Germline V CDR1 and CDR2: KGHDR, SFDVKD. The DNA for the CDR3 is TGTGCCACCAGTGATCCCGGACAGGGGGGGAATGAGCAGTTCTTC. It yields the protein CATSDPGQGGNEQFF.